Shown below are 18 T cell receptor beta chains from a single sample sequenced in a study of blood T cell repertoires in COVID-19 (dated by TCRdb to about 2020). The library was obtained by the immunoSEQ multiplex PCR assay. Entries here come from immuneACCESS through TCRdb and include only in-frame sequences with V and J called. Some clones fail to appear in such tables; in the studies checked, an unresolved V gene covers under half of the shortfall, and the cause of the remainder is unknown. This sample lists roughly 260,000 clones; roughly 82% were detected once. The biggest ten clones account for approximately 4.5% of the sample. The sample comprised peripheral blood. The receptors derive from a woman aged 65 to 85 with acute or convalescent COVID-19.

The chain employs TRBV5-4 and TRBJ2-1; 7 positions match TRBD1. Germline values: CDR1 SGHNT, CDR2 YYREEE (reference sequence). This CDR3 comprises 14 residues. Trimming cost V 1 base and J 9 bases; bases outside gene matches: 7. CDR3: CASSLRGGQGEQFF. CDR3 coding DNA: TGTGCCAGCAGCTTGAGAGGGGGCCAGGGTGAGCAGTTCTTC.

The gene calls are TRBV11-2 and TRBJ1-1; no clear D. Trimming cost V 6 bases and J 0 bases, with 17 bases left between them. Germline V lookup: CDR1 SGHAT, CDR2 FQNNGV. The CDR3 has 16 amino acids. The CDR3 sequence is CASSPVLSRLNTEAFF. The CDR3 nucleotides are TGTGCCAGCAGTCCCGTTCTTTCGAGGCTGAACACTGAAGCTTTCTTT.

The chain couples TRBV4-1 to TRBJ2-2, with 9 positions matching TRBD2. The CDR3 runs 16 residues. Germline lookup yields CDR1 MGHRA and CDR2 YSYEKL. The V gene end was trimmed by 4 bases and the J gene end by 0 bases; junction bases not matched to a gene: 3. The DNA of the CDR3 is TGCGCCAGCAGCCTTATAGCGGGGGCGAACACCGGGGAGCTGTTTTTT. This codes for CASSLIAGANTGELFF.

This rearrangement joins TRBV27 to TRBJ2-7; D possibly corresponds to TRBD1 (5 bases). Germline V CDR1 and CDR2: MNHEY, SMNVEV (reference sequence). There are 13 residues in the CDR3. V lost 11 bases and J lost 3, with 17 bases in between. CDR3 DNA: TGTGCCGTGGCCAGGGTTAGAGGCTACGAGCAGTACTTC. As protein: CAVARVRGYEQYF.

The chain couples TRBV7-9 to TRBJ2-7, with 10 bases identical to TRBD1. The CDR3 extends over 14 amino acids. The junction had 3 bases not matched to a gene; V was cut back by 4 bases and J by 3 bases. CDR1 SEHNR and CDR2 FQNEAQ come from the germline V gene (reference sequence). Here the CDR3 reads CASSSRDRGYEQYF. CDR3 sequence (DNA): TGTGCCAGCAGCTCCCGGGACAGGGGCTACGAGCAGTACTTC.

The gene calls are TRBV12-3 or TRBV12-4 and TRBJ2-5; TRBD2 matches 7 bases. This CDR3 is 13 amino acids long. V dropped 6 bases and J dropped 7; count of bases not matched to a gene: 8. The CDR3 DNA sequence: TGTGCCAGCAGCTATCTTACTAGCGCGACCCAGTACTTC. Its translation: CASSYLTSATQYF.

The rearrangement uses TRBV28 and TRBJ2-3; TRBD2 agrees at 9 bases. In germline, CDR1 is MDHEN, CDR2 SYDVKM. V lost 2 bases to trimming and J lost 0 bases; unmatched junction nucleotides: 0. The CDR3 is made up of 15 amino acids. The DNA for the CDR3 is TGTGCCAGCAGTTTAGCGGGGGGGAGCACAGATACGCAGTATTTT. This encodes CASSLAGGSTDTQYF.

V usage is TRBV3-1 (or the pseudogene TRBV3-2) and J usage is TRBJ1-1, with 7 positions matching TRBD1. This CDR3 has 15 residues. The J segment lost 0 bases and the V segment lost 4 bases, leaving 5 bases of the junction unmatched. Looked up from germline, CDR1 is LGHDT and CDR2 is YNNKEL (reference sequence). The CDR3 region has the DNA TGTGCCAGCAGCCCTTGGGGACAGATGAACACTGAAGCTTTCTTT. Translated, it gives CASSPWGQMNTEAFF.

The gene calls are TRBV21-1 and TRBJ2-2; the table's D call, TRBD1, was not checked against the DNA. TRBV21-1 is annotated as a pseudogene. The CDR3 extends over 13 amino acids. The CDR3 nucleotides are TGTGCCAGCAGGGACAGGGTCGCCGGGGAGCTGTTTTTT. Residues: CASRDRVAGELFF.

This chain joins TRBV30 and TRBJ1-4; D remains ambiguous. Germline-derived CDR1 and CDR2 are GTSNPN and SVGIG (reference sequence). V was shortened by 0 bases and J by 3 bases, with 8 bases between the two germline ends. CDR3 length equals 14 residues. Here the CDR3 DNA reads TGTGCCTGGAGTGTTGGCAGATCTAATGAAAAACTGTTTTTT. Protein: CAWSVGRSNEKLFF.

The rearrangement links TRBV4-3 to TRBJ1-6; D not certain. Germline CDR1 is LGHNA and CDR2 is YSLEER. The CDR3 has 15 amino acids. V lost 4 bases, J lost 7 bases, and 14 bases lay in between. The CDR3: CASSPNPGGNSPLHF. The CDR3 DNA is TGCGCCAGCAGCCCGAACCCGGGTGGGAATTCACCCCTCCACTTT.

In its sample, this clone was seen a few times. The chain links TRBV9 to TRBJ2-7; tentatively, D is TRBD1 (5 bases). CDR3 size: 15 residues. V was pared by 0 bases and J by 2 bases, with 12 bases between. Germline loops: CDR1 SGDLS, CDR2 YYNGEE. The CDR3 coding sequence is TGTGCCAGCAGCGTAGGGCAGGGCCAAACCTACGAGCAGTACTTC. It is translated as CASSVGQGQTYEQYF.

This chain connects TRBV3-1 (or the pseudogene TRBV3-2) to TRBJ2-4, with 7 bases aligning to TRBD2. CDR1 LGHDT and CDR2 YNNKEL come from the germline V gene (reference sequence). The CDR3 spans 15 residues. With V trimmed by 1 base and J by 7 bases, 7 bases remained unmatched. The CDR3 nucleotides read TGTGCCAGCAGCCAAGGGGCGGGGGAAATCAACATTCAGTACTTC. Translating gives CASSQGAGEINIQYF.

For the CDR3, the DNA is TGTGCCAGCAGCTGGACAGGGGAAGAGACCCAGTACTTC. Translated, it gives CASSWTGEETQYF. This chain connects TRBV5-4 to TRBJ2-5, with 9 bases identical to TRBD1. The CDR3 loop spans 13 amino acids. In germline, CDR1 is SGHNT, CDR2 YYREEE (reference sequence). J lost 3 bases, V lost 3 bases, and 0 bases had no gene match.

This clone was picked up a small number of times. The rearrangement uses TRBV19 and TRBJ2-1; 9 nucleotides line up with TRBD2. V shed 7 bases, J shed 6 bases, and the junction held 4 bases outside the gene matches. The CDR3 extends over 13 amino acids. Germline assignment: CDR1 LNHDA and CDR2 SQIVND (reference sequence). The CDR3 region is CASKAGGRNEQFF. The CDR3 nucleotides are TGTGCCAGTAAAGCGGGGGGCCGCAATGAGCAGTTCTTC.

This clone occurred a few times. The chain uses TRBV27 and TRBJ1-5, with 7 positions matching TRBD1. This CDR3 has 15 amino acids. The trim removed 5 bases at V and 8 bases at J, leaving 12 bases unmatched. The germline V gene encodes CDR1 MNHEY and CDR2 SMNVEV (reference sequence). This chain's CDR3 is CASSPRDREVKPQHF. CDR3 bases: TGTGCCAGCAGTCCTAGAGACAGGGAGGTCAAGCCCCAGCATTTT.

This clone was counted once. The chain links TRBV29-1 to TRBJ1-3; no reliable D call. The CDR3 is 13 amino acids. Germline lookup yields CDR1 SQVTM and CDR2 ANQGSEA. Trimming shortened V by 6 bases and J by 0 bases, and 9 bases separated the two germline ends. The CDR3 DNA reads as TGCAGCGTCTTTGTTGTCTCTGGAAACACCATATATTTT. Its protein product is CSVFVVSGNTIYF.

The CDR3 coding sequence is TGTGCCACCAGCAGAGCACGGGACAGGGCCGACGAGCAGTACTTC. This gives the protein CATSRARDRADEQYF. The chain combines TRBV15 with TRBJ2-7; 9 nucleotides agree with TRBD1. Germline trimming cut 1 base from V and 5 bases from J; bases unmatched to any gene: 6. This CDR3 is built from 15 residues. The germline V gene has CDR1 LNHNV and CDR2 YYDKDF (reference sequence).